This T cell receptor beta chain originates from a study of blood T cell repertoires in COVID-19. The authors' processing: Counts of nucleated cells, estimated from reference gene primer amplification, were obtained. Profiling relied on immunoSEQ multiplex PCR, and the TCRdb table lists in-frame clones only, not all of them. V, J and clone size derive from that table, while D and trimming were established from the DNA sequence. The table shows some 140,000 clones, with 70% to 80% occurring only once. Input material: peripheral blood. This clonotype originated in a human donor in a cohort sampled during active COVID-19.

CDR3 region: CASSWTLGETQYF. The CDR3 nucleotides read TGTGCCAGCAGCTGGACATTGGGAGAGACCCAGTACTTC. The chain has TRBV11-2 and TRBJ2-5; D might be TRBD1 (5 bases). The CDR3 sequence is 13 residues long. CDR1 and CDR2 from the germline V gene are SGHAT and FQNNGV. Between the trimmed V and J ends, which lost 4 bases and 4 bases, there was a span of 10 bases.